This entry is about one TCR beta chain. This entry belongs to a study of memory CD4+ T cells and cytomegalovirus serostatus. The sort gate was single viable CD3+CD4+CD8-CD45RO+ cells for memory CD4+ T cells. In the original analysis: After removing out-of-frame reads, around 2,000,000 distinct TCRbeta sequences remained. Measured with immunoSEQ multiplex PCR; TCRdb has only the in-frame clones, and not every one. Clone size and V and J calls were adopted from that table, with D and trimming inferred from the DNA. The data show 50,000 to 75,000 clones, with 75% to 85% seen just once and approximately 0.92% held by the top ten. Germline CDR1 MDHEN, CDR2 SYDVKM. With V trimmed by 3 bases and J by 2 bases, 6 bases remained unmatched. The CDR3 length is 15 residues.

The genes are TRBV28 and TRBJ1-2, with 7 nucleotides matching TRBD1. The sequencing sample was made of memory CD4+ T cells from blood. The sequence derives from an adult in good health and CMV-seronegative. The CDR3 spells CASSFPGRGNYGYTF. In DNA, the CDR3 is TGTGCCAGCAGTTTCCCTGGCAGGGGGAACTATGGCTACACCTTC.